A selection of T cell receptor beta chains follows, all from one sample in a study of response to subunit inactivated influenza vaccine. TCRdb re-analysed the RT-PCR reads in MiXCR, keeping a single row per CDR3 protein. The sample records 860,000 or so distinct CDR3 sequences, around 20% being singletons. The specimen comprised PBMCs from blood, sampled 5 days after vaccination. The receptors stem from a man over 45 who received an inactivated influenza vaccine. Both conserved end residues are part of each CDR3. Fields, in order: D gene, J gene, V gene, clone size, CDR3 protein, CDR3 DNA. The D gene is left open where the match is weak. Not every row has a clone size; where given, it reads once, few, many or a size class.

D gene: NA; J gene: TRBJ2-7; V gene: TRBV7-2; clone size: NA; CDR3 protein: CASSSLALSYEQYF; CDR3 DNA: TGTGCCAGCAGCTCCCTAGCGTTGTCCTACGAGCAGTACTTC
D gene: TRBD2; J gene: TRBJ2-7; V gene: TRBV4-3; clone size: NA; CDR3 protein: CASSQDLAGFYEQYF; CDR3 DNA: TGCGCCAGCAGCCAAGATTTAGCGGGATTCTACGAGCAGTACTTC
D gene: NA; J gene: TRBJ2-7; V gene: TRBV5-5; clone size: few; CDR3 protein: CASSLEMHEQYF; CDR3 DNA: TGTGCCAGCAGCTTGGAGATGCACGAGCAGTACTTC
D gene: NA; J gene: TRBJ2-7; V gene: TRBV20-1; clone size: NA; CDR3 protein: CSARDTQYYEQYF; CDR3 DNA: TGCAGTGCTAGAGACACACAATACTACGAGCAGTACTTC
D gene: NA; J gene: TRBJ2-3; V gene: TRBV12-3/TRBV12-4; clone size: NA; CDR3 protein: CASSSPPGAQYF; CDR3 DNA: TGTGCCAGCAGCTCCCCCCCGGGAGCGCAGTATTTT
D gene: NA; J gene: TRBJ2-5; V gene: TRBV3-1; clone size: few; CDR3 protein: CASSRVVETQYF; CDR3 DNA: TGTGCCAGCAGCCGCGTTGTGGAGACCCAGTACTTC
D gene: TRBD2; J gene: TRBJ2-1; V gene: TRBV9; clone size: few; CDR3 protein: CASSISGRENEQFF; CDR3 DNA: TGTGCCAGCAGCATTAGCGGGAGAGAGAATGAGCAGTTCTTC
D gene: TRBD1; J gene: TRBJ2-7; V gene: TRBV29-1; clone size: NA; CDR3 protein: CSARGTGGLEQYF; CDR3 DNA: TGCAGCGCCAGAGGGACAGGGGGCCTCGAGCAGTACTTC
D gene: NA; J gene: TRBJ2-5; V gene: TRBV3-1; clone size: NA; CDR3 protein: CASGSWQTQYF; CDR3 DNA: TGTGCCAGCGGGAGCTGGCAGACCCAGTACTTC
D gene: NA; J gene: TRBJ2-2; V gene: TRBV25-1; clone size: many; CDR3 protein: CASRESGTGELFF; CDR3 DNA: TGTGCCAGCAGGGAGTCGGGCACCGGGGAGCTGTTTTTT
D gene: TRBD1; J gene: TRBJ1-6; V gene: TRBV5-4; clone size: few; CDR3 protein: CASSSQGALYEYNSPLHF; CDR3 DNA: TGTGCCAGCAGCTCGCAGGGGGCCCTATACGAGTATAATTCACCCCTCCACTTT
D gene: TRBD1; J gene: TRBJ2-1; V gene: TRBV6-1; clone size: NA; CDR3 protein: CASRPGQGHPYEQFF; CDR3 DNA: TGTGCCAGCAGACCCGGACAGGGCCATCCATATGAGCAGTTCTTC
D gene: NA; J gene: TRBJ2-3; V gene: TRBV6-1; clone size: NA; CDR3 protein: CASSTPTRGPTDTQYF; CDR3 DNA: TGTGCCAGCTCCACCCCGACTAGGGGACCCACAGATACGCAGTATTTT
D gene: NA; J gene: TRBJ2-3; V gene: TRBV4-3; clone size: NA; CDR3 protein: CASSQDLGRPQYF; CDR3 DNA: TGCGCCAGCAGCCAAGATCTGGGCCGGCCGCAGTATTTT
D gene: NA; J gene: TRBJ2-7; V gene: TRBV7-2; clone size: many; CDR3 protein: CASSLQARSSYEQYF; CDR3 DNA: TGTGCCAGCAGCTTACAAGCCAGGAGCTCCTACGAGCAGTACTTC
D gene: NA; J gene: TRBJ2-3; V gene: TRBV18; clone size: few; CDR3 protein: CASSPNRQHPDTQYF; CDR3 DNA: TGTGCCAGCTCACCAAATCGGCAGCACCCAGATACGCAGTATTTT
D gene: NA; J gene: TRBJ2-7; V gene: TRBV7-6; clone size: few; CDR3 protein: CASSQTEAGEQYF; CDR3 DNA: TGTGCCAGCAGCCAAACCGAGGCTGGCGAGCAGTACTTC
D gene: NA; J gene: TRBJ2-5; V gene: TRBV29-1; clone size: NA; CDR3 protein: CSVGFIETQYF; CDR3 DNA: TGCAGCGTAGGCTTTATAGAGACCCAGTACTTC
D gene: NA; J gene: TRBJ2-5; V gene: TRBV29-1; clone size: few; CDR3 protein: CSVEQNAQETQYF; CDR3 DNA: TGCAGCGTTGAACAGAACGCTCAAGAGACCCAGTACTTC
D gene: NA; J gene: TRBJ2-3; V gene: TRBV25-1; clone size: NA; CDR3 protein: CASRDFTDTQYF; CDR3 DNA: TGTGCCAGCAGGGACTTCACAGATACGCAGTATTTT
D gene: TRBD1; J gene: TRBJ2-7; V gene: TRBV3-1; clone size: NA; CDR3 protein: CASSQTGVEQYF; CDR3 DNA: TGTGCCAGCAGCCAGACAGGGGTAGAGCAGTACTTC
D gene: TRBD2; J gene: TRBJ2-7; V gene: TRBV6-2/TRBV6-3; clone size: NA; CDR3 protein: CASELAGGGEQYF; CDR3 DNA: TGTGCCAGTGAGCTAGCGGGAGGAGGCGAGCAGTACTTC
D gene: TRBD2; J gene: TRBJ2-1; V gene: TRBV6-1; clone size: many; CDR3 protein: CASSRGTSGSNEQFF; CDR3 DNA: TGTGCCAGCAGCCGCGGGACTAGCGGGAGCAATGAGCAGTTCTTC
D gene: TRBD1; J gene: TRBJ1-3; V gene: TRBV28; clone size: NA; CDR3 protein: CASSLGQGLSGNTIYF; CDR3 DNA: TGTGCCAGCAGTTTAGGACAGGGTCTATCAGGAAACACCATATATTTT
D gene: TRBD2; J gene: TRBJ2-5; V gene: TRBV4-3; clone size: many; CDR3 protein: CASSQVLSGRGTQYF; CDR3 DNA: TGCGCCAGCAGCCAAGTTCTTAGCGGGAGAGGCACCCAGTACTTC
D gene: NA; J gene: TRBJ2-1; V gene: TRBV7-9; clone size: few; CDR3 protein: CASSSPQGWILDEQFF; CDR3 DNA: TGTGCCAGCAGCTCACCCCAGGGTTGGATCTTGGATGAGCAGTTCTTC
D gene: NA; J gene: TRBJ2-1; V gene: TRBV6-5; clone size: few; CDR3 protein: CASSYGGTVGDEQFF; CDR3 DNA: TGTGCCAGCAGTTACGGGGGGACGGTAGGGGATGAGCAGTTCTTC
D gene: NA; J gene: TRBJ1-5; V gene: TRBV4-1; clone size: once; CDR3 protein: CASSQDSTENQPQHF; CDR3 DNA: TGCGCCAGCAGCCAAGATTCTACCGAGAATCAGCCCCAGCATTTT
D gene: NA; J gene: TRBJ2-3; V gene: TRBV11-2; clone size: NA; CDR3 protein: CASSAGAGAQTSVYF; CDR3 DNA: TGTGCCAGCAGCGCCGGGGCTGGAGCACAGACCTCGGTGTATTTT
D gene: TRBD1; J gene: TRBJ2-7; V gene: TRBV25-1; clone size: NA; CDR3 protein: CASGDREYEQYF; CDR3 DNA: TGTGCCAGCGGGGACAGGGAATACGAGCAGTACTTC
D gene: TRBD1; J gene: TRBJ1-6; V gene: TRBV5-1; clone size: many; CDR3 protein: CASSSQGVYSPLHF; CDR3 DNA: TGCGCCAGCAGCTCACAGGGGGTCTATTCACCCCTCCACTTT
D gene: NA; J gene: TRBJ2-1; V gene: TRBV11-2; clone size: NA; CDR3 protein: CASSSIGNEQFF; CDR3 DNA: TGTGCCAGCAGTTCTATAGGGAATGAGCAGTTCTTC